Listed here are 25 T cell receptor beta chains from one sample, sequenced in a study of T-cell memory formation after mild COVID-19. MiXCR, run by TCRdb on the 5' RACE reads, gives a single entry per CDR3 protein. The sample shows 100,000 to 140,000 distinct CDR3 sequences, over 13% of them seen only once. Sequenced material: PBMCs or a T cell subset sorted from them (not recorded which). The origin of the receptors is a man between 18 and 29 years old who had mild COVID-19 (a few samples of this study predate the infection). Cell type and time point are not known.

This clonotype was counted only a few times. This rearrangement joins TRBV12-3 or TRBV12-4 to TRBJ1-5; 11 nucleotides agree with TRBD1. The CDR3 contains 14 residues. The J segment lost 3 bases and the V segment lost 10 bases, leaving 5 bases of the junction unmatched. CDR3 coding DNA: TGTGCCACCGGACAGGGGGCCTTCAATCAGCCCCAGCATTTT. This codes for CATGQGAFNQPQHF.

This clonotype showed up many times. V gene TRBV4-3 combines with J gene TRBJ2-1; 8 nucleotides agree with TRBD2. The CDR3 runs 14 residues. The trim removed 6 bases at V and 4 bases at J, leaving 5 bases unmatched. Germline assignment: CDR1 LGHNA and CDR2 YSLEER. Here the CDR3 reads CASSRRGDYNEQFF. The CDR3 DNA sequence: TGCGCCAGCAGTAGGCGGGGGGATTACAATGAGCAGTTCTTC.

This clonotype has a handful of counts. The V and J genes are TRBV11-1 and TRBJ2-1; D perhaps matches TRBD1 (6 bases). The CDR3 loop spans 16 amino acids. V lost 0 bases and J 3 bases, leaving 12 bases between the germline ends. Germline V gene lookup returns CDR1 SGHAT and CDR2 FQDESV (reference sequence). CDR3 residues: CASSLAAGTSYNEQFF. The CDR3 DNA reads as TGTGCCAGCAGCTTAGCTGCAGGGACAAGCTACAATGAGCAGTTCTTC.

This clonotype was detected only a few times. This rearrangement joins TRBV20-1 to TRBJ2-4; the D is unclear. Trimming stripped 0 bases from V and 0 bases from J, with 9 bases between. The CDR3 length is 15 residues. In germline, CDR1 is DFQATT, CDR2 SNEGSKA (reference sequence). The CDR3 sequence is CSARDGREAKNIQYF. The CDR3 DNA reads TGCAGTGCTAGAGATGGTCGAGAAGCCAAAAACATTCAGTACTTC.

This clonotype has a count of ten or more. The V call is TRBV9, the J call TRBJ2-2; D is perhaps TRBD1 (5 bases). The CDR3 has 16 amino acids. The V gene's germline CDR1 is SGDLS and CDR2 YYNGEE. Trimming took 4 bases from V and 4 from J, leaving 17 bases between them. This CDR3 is CASSFRRTLSTGELFF. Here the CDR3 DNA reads TGTGCCAGCAGCTTCCGACGGACACTGTCCACCGGGGAGCTGTTTTTT.

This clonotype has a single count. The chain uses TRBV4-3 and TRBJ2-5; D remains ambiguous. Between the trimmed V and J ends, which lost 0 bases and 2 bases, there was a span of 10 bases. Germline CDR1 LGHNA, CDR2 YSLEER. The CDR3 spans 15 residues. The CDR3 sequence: CASSQEGPPQETQYF. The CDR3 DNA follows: TGCGCCAGCAGCCAAGAAGGGCCGCCACAAGAGACCCAGTACTTC.

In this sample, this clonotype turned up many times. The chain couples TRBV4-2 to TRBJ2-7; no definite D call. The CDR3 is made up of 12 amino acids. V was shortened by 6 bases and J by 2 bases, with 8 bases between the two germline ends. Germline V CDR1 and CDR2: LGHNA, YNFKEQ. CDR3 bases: TGTGCCAGCAGTTACGAAACCTACGAGCAGTACTTC. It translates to CASSYETYEQYF.

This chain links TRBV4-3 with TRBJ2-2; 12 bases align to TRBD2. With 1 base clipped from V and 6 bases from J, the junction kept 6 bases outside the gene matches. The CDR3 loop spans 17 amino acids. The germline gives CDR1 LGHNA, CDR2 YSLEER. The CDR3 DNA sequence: TGCGCCAGCAGCCAAGCGACTAGCGGGGGAGCCGCCGGGGAGCTGTTTTTT. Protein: CASSQATSGGAAGELFF.

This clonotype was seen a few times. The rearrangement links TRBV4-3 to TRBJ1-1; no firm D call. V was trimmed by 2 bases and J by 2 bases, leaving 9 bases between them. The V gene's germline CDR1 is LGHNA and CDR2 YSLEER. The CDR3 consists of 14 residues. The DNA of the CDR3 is TGCGCCAGCAGCCAATTAGGGCCTAACACTGAAGCTTTCTTT. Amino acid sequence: CASSQLGPNTEAFF.

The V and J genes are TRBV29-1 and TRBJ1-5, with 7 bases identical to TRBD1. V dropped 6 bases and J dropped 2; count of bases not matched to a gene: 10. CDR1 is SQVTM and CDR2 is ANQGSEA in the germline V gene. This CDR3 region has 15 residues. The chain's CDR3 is CSVSQGLLGNQPQHF. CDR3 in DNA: TGCAGCGTCTCACAGGGGTTATTAGGCAATCAGCCCCAGCATTTT.

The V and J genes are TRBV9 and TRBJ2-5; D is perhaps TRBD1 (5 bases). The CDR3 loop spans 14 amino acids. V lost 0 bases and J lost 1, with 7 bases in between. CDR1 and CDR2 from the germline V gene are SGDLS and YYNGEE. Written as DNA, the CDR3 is TGTGCCAGCAGCGTAGGGGGCCGCCAAGAGACCCAGTACTTC. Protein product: CASSVGGRQETQYF.

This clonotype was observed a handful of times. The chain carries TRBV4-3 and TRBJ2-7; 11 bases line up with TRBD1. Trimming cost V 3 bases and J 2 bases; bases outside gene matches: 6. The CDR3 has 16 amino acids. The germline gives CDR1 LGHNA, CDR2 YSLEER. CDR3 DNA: TGCGCCAGCAGCCAGGATGGGACAGGGGGAACCTACGAGCAGTACTTC. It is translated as CASSQDGTGGTYEQYF.

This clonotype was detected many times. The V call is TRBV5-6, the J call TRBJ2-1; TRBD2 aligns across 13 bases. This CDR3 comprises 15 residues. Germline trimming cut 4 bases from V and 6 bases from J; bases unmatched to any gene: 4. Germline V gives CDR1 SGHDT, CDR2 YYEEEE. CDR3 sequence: CASSPGLAGLNEQFF. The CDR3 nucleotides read TGTGCCAGCAGCCCGGGACTAGCGGGGCTCAATGAGCAGTTCTTC.

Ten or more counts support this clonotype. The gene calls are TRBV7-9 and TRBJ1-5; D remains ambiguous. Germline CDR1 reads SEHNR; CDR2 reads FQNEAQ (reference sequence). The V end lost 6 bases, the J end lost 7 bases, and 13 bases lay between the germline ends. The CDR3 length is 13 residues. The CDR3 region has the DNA TGTGCCAGCAGTTTACCGGGAAACCAGCCCCAGCATTTT. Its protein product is CASSLPGNQPQHF.

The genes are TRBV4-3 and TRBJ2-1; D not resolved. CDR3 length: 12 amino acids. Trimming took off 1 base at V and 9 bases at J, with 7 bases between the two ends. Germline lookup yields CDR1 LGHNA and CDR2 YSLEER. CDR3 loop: CASSQGGGEQFF. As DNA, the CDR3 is TGCGCCAGCAGCCAAGGCGGCGGTGAGCAGTTCTTC.

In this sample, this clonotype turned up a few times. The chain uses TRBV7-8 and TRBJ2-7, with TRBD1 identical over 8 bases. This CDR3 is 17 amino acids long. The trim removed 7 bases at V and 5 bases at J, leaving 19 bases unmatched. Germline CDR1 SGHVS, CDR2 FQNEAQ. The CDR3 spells CASTTLGGPGGMDEQYF. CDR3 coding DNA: TGTGCCAGCACCACCCTCGGAGGGCCAGGGGGCATGGACGAGCAGTACTTC.

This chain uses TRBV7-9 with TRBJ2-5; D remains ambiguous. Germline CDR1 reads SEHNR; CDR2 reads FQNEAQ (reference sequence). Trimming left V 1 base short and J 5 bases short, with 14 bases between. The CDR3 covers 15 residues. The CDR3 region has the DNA TGTGCCAGCAGCTTAGGAGGTACTCCTGGGGAGACCCAGTACTTC. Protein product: CASSLGGTPGETQYF. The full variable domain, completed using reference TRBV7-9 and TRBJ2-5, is DTGVSQNPRHKITKRGQNVTFRCDPISEHNRLYWYRQTLGQGPEFLTYFQNEAQLEKSRLLSDRFSAERPKGSFSTLEIQRTEQGDSAMYLCASSLGGTPGETQYFGPGTRLLVL.

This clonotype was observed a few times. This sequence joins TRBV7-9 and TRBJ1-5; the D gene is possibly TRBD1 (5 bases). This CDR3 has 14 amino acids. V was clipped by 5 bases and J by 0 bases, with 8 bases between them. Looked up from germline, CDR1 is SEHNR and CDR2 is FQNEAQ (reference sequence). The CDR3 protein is CASSRDGSNQPQHF. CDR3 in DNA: TGTGCCAGCAGCCGGGACGGTAGCAATCAGCCCCAGCATTTT.

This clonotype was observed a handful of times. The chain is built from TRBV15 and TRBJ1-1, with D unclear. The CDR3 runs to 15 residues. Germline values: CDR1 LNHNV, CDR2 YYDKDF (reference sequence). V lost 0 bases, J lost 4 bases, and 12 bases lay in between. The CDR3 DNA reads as TGTGCCACCAGCAGAGACCGCTTAGGGATCACTGAAGCTTTCTTT. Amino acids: CATSRDRLGITEAFF.

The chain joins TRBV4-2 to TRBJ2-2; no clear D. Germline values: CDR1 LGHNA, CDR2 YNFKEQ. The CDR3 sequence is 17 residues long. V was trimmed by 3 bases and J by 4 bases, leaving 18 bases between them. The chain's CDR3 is CASSHSPWVSPTGELFF. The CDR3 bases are TGTGCCAGCAGCCATTCGCCGTGGGTCTCCCCCACCGGGGAGCTGTTTTTT.

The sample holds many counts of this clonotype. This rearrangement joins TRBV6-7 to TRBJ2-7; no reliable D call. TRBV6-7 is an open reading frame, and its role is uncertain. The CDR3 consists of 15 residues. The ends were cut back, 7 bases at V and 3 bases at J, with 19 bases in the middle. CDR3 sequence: CASTIGLVASYEQYF. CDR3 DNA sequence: TGTGCCAGCACCATCGGTCTAGTCGCAAGCTACGAGCAGTACTTC.

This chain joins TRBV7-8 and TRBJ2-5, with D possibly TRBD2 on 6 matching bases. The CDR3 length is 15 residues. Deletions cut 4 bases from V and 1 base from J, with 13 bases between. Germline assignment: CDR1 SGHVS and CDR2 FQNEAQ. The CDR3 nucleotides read TGTGCCAGCAGCTGGGAGGCGGGGCGCCAAGAGACCCAGTACTTC. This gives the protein CASSWEAGRQETQYF.

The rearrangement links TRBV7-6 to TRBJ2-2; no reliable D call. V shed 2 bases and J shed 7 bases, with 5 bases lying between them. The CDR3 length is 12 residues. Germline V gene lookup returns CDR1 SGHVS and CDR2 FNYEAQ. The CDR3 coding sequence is TGTGCCAGCAGCTTAAGGGTCGGGGAGCTGTTTTTT. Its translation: CASSLRVGELFF.

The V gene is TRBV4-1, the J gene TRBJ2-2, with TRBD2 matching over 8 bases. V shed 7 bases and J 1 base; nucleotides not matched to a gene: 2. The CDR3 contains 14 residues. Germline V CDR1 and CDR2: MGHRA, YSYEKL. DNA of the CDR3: TGCGCCAGCAACGGGGGGGTGAACACCGGGGAGCTGTTTTTT. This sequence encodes CASNGGVNTGELFF.

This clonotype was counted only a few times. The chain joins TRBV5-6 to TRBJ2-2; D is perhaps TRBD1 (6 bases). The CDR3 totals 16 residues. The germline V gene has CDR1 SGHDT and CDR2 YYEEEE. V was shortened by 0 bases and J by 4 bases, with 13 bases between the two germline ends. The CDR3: CASSLAIQGATGELFF. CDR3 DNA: TGTGCCAGCAGCTTGGCGATACAGGGCGCCACCGGGGAGCTGTTTTTT.